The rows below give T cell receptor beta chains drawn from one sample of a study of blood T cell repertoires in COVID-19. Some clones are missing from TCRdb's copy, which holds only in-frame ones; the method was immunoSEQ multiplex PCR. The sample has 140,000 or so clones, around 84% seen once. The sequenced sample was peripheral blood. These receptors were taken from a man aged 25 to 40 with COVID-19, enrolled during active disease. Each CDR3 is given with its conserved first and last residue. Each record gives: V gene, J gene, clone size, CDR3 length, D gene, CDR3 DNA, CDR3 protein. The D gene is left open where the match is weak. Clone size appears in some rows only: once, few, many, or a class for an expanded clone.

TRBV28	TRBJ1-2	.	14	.	TGTGCCAGCAGGGAGGGGACGCGGTTGAATGGCTACACCTTC	CASREGTRLNGYTF
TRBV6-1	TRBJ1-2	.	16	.	TGTGCCAGCAGTGGGCTCACACCCCCGACTAACTATGGCTACACCTTC	CASSGLTPPTNYGYTF
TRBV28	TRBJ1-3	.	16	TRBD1	TGTGCCAGCAGCAGAGACAGGGGATTATCTGGAAACACCATATATTTT	CASSRDRGLSGNTIYF
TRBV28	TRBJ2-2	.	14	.	TGTGCCAGCAGTCCGGACAGAATAACCGGGGAGCTGTTTTTT	CASSPDRITGELFF
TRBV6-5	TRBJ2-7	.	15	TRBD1	TGTGCCAGCAGTAGGGGGACAGGGGGCGCCTACGAGCAGTACTTC	CASSRGTGGAYEQYF
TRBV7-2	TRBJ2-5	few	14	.	TGTGCCAGCAGCTTAGGCGGCGGAGTGGTTACCCAGTACTTC	CASSLGGGVVTQYF
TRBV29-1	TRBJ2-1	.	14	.	TGCAGCGTTCGGGGGGGACAGACGAACAATGAGCAGTTCTTC	CSVRGGQTNNEQFF
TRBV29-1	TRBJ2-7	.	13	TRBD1	TGCAGCGTTGGAAGGGACAGGAACCACGAGCAGTACTTC	CSVGRDRNHEQYF
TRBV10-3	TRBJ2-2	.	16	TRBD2	TGTGCCATCAGTGACCCACTAGCGGACTACACCGGGGAGCTGTTTTTT	CAISDPLADYTGELFF
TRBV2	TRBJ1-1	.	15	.	TGTGCCAGCAAGGCGGAATCCCTAGAAAAGACTGAAGCTTTCTTT	CASKAESLEKTEAFF
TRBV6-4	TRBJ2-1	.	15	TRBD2	TGTGCCAGCAGTGACGCTCCTAGCGGTTACAATGAGCAGTTCTTC	CASSDAPSGYNEQFF
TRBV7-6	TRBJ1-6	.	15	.	TGTGCCAGCAGCTTAGCAGGAGCCTCCGGTTCACCCCTCCACTTT	CASSLAGASGSPLHF
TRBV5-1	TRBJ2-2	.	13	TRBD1	TGCGCCAGCGGGACAGGTGCAACCGGGGAGCTGTTTTTT	CASGTGATGELFF
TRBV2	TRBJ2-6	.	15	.	TGTGCCAGCCTGACGGACGGGGCTGGGGCCAACGTCCTGACTTTC	CASLTDGAGANVLTF
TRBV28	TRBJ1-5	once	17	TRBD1	TGTGCCAGCAGTTCTGGACAGGGCATCATTAGCAATCAGCCCCAGCATTTT	CASSSGQGIISNQPQHF
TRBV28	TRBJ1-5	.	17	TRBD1	TGTGCCAGCAGTTTAGGTTGGCGGACAGGGGTAGTTCAGCCCCAGCATTTT	CASSLGWRTGVVQPQHF
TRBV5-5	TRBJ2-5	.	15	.	TGTGCCAGCAGCTTGTCAGGGGCGCGGATGGAGACCCAGTACTTC	CASSLSGARMETQYF
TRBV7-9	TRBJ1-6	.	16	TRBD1	TGTGCCAGCAGCACTCAGGGCGGAGGGGGCAATTCACCCCTCCACTTT	CASSTQGGGGNSPLHF
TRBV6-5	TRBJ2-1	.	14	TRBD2	TGTGCAGCAAAGGGAACTAGCGGGAGCAATGAGCAGTTCTTC	CAAKGTSGSNEQFF
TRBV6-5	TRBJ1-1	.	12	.	TGTGCCAGCAGCCGTGGACAGTTTGAAGCTTTCTTT	CASSRGQFEAFF
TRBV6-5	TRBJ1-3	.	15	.	TGTGCCAGCAGTTTGCAGGGCCTATCTGGAAACACCATATATTTT	CASSLQGLSGNTIYF
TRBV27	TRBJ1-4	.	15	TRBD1	TGTGCCAGCAGTTACCTCGGGACAGGGAATGAAAAACTGTTTTTT	CASSYLGTGNEKLFF
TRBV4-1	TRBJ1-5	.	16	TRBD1	TGCGCCAGCAGCCCCGGGACAGGGGGGGGCAATCAGCCCCAGCATTTT	CASSPGTGGGNQPQHF
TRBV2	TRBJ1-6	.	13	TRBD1	TGTGCCAGCGGGGACAGGGCTCCTTCACCCCTCCACTTT	CASGDRAPSPLHF
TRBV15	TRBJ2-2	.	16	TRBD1	TGTGCCACCAGCAGGGGGCCAGGGGGATGGACCGGGGAGCTGTTTTTT	CATSRGPGGWTGELFF
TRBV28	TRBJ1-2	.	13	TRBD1	TGTGCCAGCTATCGCCGGGACAGGGGGTTCTACACCTTC	CASYRRDRGFYTF
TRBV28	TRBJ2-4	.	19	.	TGTGCCAGCAGTTTAAACAATTGGGGACACGGATCCTCCAAAAACATTCAGTACTTC	CASSLNNWGHGSSKNIQYF
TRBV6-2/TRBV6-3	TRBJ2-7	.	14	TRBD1	TGTGCCAGCAACCCGGGACAGGCCATCTACGAGCAGTACTTC	CASNPGQAIYEQYF
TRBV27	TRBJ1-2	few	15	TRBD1	TGTGCCAGCAGCCCTGACAGGGTCCCACCCGGTGGCTACACCTTC	CASSPDRVPPGGYTF
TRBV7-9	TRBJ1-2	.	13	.	TGTGCCAGCAGCAGTACAGGTTCTCAAGGCTACACCTTC	CASSSTGSQGYTF
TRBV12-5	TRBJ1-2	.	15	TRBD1	TGTGCTAGTGGTTCCCAACCGGGACAGGGCTATGGCTACACCTTC	CASGSQPGQGYGYTF
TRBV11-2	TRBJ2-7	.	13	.	TGTGCCAGCAGCTTATACGTGGGAGGCGAGCAGTACTTC	CASSLYVGGEQYF
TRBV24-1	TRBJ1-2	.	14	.	TGTGCCACCAGTGACCCCGGCAGGTCGCGTGGCTACACCTTC	CATSDPGRSRGYTF
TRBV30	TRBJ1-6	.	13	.	TGTGCCTGGAGTGCGGACGGGGATTCACCCCTCCACTTT	CAWSADGDSPLHF
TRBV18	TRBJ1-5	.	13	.	TGTGCCAGCTCATCCGGGTCTGATCAGCCCCAGCATTTT	CASSSGSDQPQHF
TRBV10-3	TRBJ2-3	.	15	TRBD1	TGTGCCATCAGTACCGGACAGGGGAGGACAGATACGCAGTATTTT	CAISTGQGRTDTQYF
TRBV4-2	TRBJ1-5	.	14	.	TGTGCCAGCAGCCAAAGTACAGGGAATCAGCCCCAGCATTTT	CASSQSTGNQPQHF
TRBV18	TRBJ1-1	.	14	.	TGTGCCAGCTCACCCGGGAACATGAACACTGAAGCTTTCTTT	CASSPGNMNTEAFF
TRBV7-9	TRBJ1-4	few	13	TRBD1	TGTGCCAGCAGCCTAGGGGGCAGTGAAAAACTGTTTTTT	CASSLGGSEKLFF
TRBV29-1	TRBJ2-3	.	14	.	TGCAGCGTTGTCAGACAGACAAGCACAGATACGCAGTATTTT	CSVVRQTSTDTQYF
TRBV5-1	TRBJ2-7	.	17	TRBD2	TGCGCCAGCAGATATGGACCGACTAGCGGGACTACCTACGAGCAGTACTTC	CASRYGPTSGTTYEQYF
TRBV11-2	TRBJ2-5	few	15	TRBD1	TGTGCCAGCAGCCGGACAGGGGTTAGGCAAGAGACCCAGTACTTC	CASSRTGVRQETQYF
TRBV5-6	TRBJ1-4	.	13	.	TGTGCCAGCAGCTTGGGGCCCCAGGCCGGACTGTTTTTT	CASSLGPQAGLFF
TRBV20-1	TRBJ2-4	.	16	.	TGCAGTGCTAGTTTCCCGCTAAGGGCGGGGCAAAACATTCAGTACTTC	CSASFPLRAGQNIQYF
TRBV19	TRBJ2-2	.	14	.	TGTGCCAGTTGGGGTCCGCCGGGAACCGGGGAGCTGTTTTTT	CASWGPPGTGELFF
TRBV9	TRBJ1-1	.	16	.	TGTGCCAGCAGCGCCCAGGGGAAACTTATGAACACTGAAGCTTTCTTT	CASSAQGKLMNTEAFF
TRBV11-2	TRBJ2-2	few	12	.	TGTGCCAGCAGCCCCGACACCGGGGAGCTGTTTTTT	CASSPDTGELFF
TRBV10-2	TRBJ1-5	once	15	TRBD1	TGCGCCAGCAGTACAGGGGGCTGGAGCAATCAGCCCCAGCATTTT	CASSTGGWSNQPQHF
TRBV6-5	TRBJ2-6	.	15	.	TGTGCCAGCACGGCAGACAAGTCTGGGGCCAACGTCCTGACTTTC	CASTADKSGANVLTF
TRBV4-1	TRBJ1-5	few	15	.	TGCGCCAGCAGCCGAATGGACAGAGAAAATCAGCCCCAGCATTTT	CASSRMDRENQPQHF
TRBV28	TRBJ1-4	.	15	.	TGTGCCAGCAGTTTTTCGGTAGGCCTAGGAGAAAAACTGTTTTTT	CASSFSVGLGEKLFF
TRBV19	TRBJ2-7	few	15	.	TGTGCCAGTAGTATGGGGGAGGACGGTTCCTACGAGCAGTACTTC	CASSMGEDGSYEQYF
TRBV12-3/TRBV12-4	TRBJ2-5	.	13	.	TGTGCCAGCAGGCAAGCCAGGAGGGAGACCCAGTACTTC	CASRQARRETQYF
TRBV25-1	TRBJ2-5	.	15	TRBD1	TGTGCCAGCAGTGAAGGACAGGGGATTGGAGAGACCCAGTACTTC	CASSEGQGIGETQYF